These T cell receptor beta chains were read from a single sample in a study of cytomegalovirus exposure and HLA in healthy donors. Clones were read by immunoSEQ multiplex PCR, and TCRdb kept only the in-frame ones, dropping some. The sample includes more than 150,000 clones, roughly 80% of them seen just once. The sequenced sample consisted of PBMCs. Source of these receptors: a boy aged 5 to 17 in good health and CMV-seronegative. The CDR3 runs from the conserved cysteine through the conserved F or W. The D gene is left open where the match is weak. Size is omitted from some rows. Given values are once, few, many or a class for expanded clones.

TRBV5-1	-	-	TRBJ1-1	14	TGCGCCAGCAGCTTGGGGGGCAGGGGAGCTGAAGCTTTCTTT	CASSLGGRGAEAFF
TRBV6-5	once	TRBD1	TRBJ1-1	14	TGTGCCAGCAGTGTTACAGGGGGAAGCACTGAAGCTTTCTTT	CASSVTGGSTEAFF
TRBV19	once	TRBD1	TRBJ1-1	15	TGTGCCAGTAGTTTTAACAGGGGTTTGGACACTGAAGCTTTCTTT	CASSFNRGLDTEAFF
TRBV9	-	-	TRBJ2-7	14	TGTGCCAGCAGCGTAGGACTAGACTTCTACGAGCAGTACTTC	CASSVGLDFYEQYF
TRBV7-3	-	TRBD1	TRBJ1-1	15	TGTGCCAGCAGCTTAAAAAGACAGGGAAACACTGAAGCTTTCTTT	CASSLKRQGNTEAFF
TRBV5-1	-	-	TRBJ1-1	13	TGCGCCAGCAGCTGGGGGGTGAACACTGAAGCTTTCTTT	CASSWGVNTEAFF
TRBV30	-	-	TRBJ1-1	11	TGTGCCTGGAGGAGGGTGGAAAAAACTTTCTTT	CAWRRVEKTFF
TRBV27	-	TRBD1	TRBJ2-7	15	TGTGCCAGCAGTTTAATAAGACAGGGGGCCGACGAGCAGTACTTC	CASSLIRQGADEQYF
TRBV6-6	-	-	TRBJ2-2	14	TGTGCCAGCAGTCCCGGGTCGAACACCGGGGAGCTGTTTTTT	CASSPGSNTGELFF
TRBV30	-	TRBD1	TRBJ1-5	13	TGTGCCTGGAGTTCACAGGGGAACCAGCCCCAGCATTTT	CAWSSQGNQPQHF
TRBV9	once	-	TRBJ1-2	15	TGTGCCAGCAGCGTCGGGGGAGGGGGTTACTATGGCTACACCTTC	CASSVGGGGYYGYTF
TRBV30	-	-	TRBJ2-1	14	TGTGCCTGGAGTCAGGGGTGGGAGCCCCATGAGCAGTTCTTC	CAWSQGWEPHEQFF
TRBV6-4	-	-	TRBJ1-6	16	TGTGCCAGCAGTAAAACGGCAGGGGCTTATAATTCACCCCTCCACTTT	CASSKTAGAYNSPLHF
TRBV7-3	-	TRBD2	TRBJ2-3	17	TGTGCCAGCAGCCGGGATCAACTAGCGGGAAGCACAGATACGCAGTATTTT	CASSRDQLAGSTDTQYF
TRBV14	few	TRBD1	TRBJ2-7	15	TGTGCCAGCAGCCGACCCGGGACAGGGACTTACGAGCAGTACTTC	CASSRPGTGTYEQYF
TRBV10-1	-	TRBD2	TRBJ2-7	14	TGCGCCAGCCGATTAGCGGGGGACAACTACGAGCAGTACTTC	CASRLAGDNYEQYF
TRBV7-8	-	TRBD2	TRBJ2-3	15	TGTGCCGGCAGTGGGCGGGAGGGCCCCATGGATACGCAGTATTTT	CAGSGREGPMDTQYF
TRBV2	-	-	TRBJ1-6	15	TGTGCCAGCAGTGAATACGGTCCCTATAATTCACCCCTCCACTTT	CASSEYGPYNSPLHF
TRBV9	-	-	TRBJ1-1	15	TGTGCCAGCAGCGCCCCACTGGGCCTCAACACTGAAGCTTTCTTT	CASSAPLGLNTEAFF
TRBV10-3	-	-	TRBJ1-6	15	TGTGCCATCAGTGAAGAGGGTATGGGTTATTCACCCCTCCACTTT	CAISEEGMGYSPLHF
TRBV7-8	-	-	TRBJ1-3	16	TGTGCCAGCAGCTCCTCGGGATGGAGCTCTGGAAACACCATATATTTT	CASSSSGWSSGNTIYF
TRBV15	-	TRBD1	TRBJ2-7	13	TGTGCCACCAGGGAAGACAGGGCAAACGAGCAGTACTTC	CATREDRANEQYF